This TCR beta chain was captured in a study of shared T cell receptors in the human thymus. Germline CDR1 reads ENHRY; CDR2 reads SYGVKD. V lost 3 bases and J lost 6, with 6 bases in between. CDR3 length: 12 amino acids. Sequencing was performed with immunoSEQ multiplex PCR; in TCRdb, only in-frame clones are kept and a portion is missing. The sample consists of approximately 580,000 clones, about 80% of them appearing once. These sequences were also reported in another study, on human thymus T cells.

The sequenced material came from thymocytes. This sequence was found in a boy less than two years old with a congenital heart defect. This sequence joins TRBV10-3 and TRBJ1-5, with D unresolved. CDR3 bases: TGTGCCATCAGTGAAGAGGGTCAGCCCCAGCATTTT. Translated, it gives CAISEEGQPQHF.